These T cell receptor beta chains were read from a single sample in a study of blood T cell repertoires in COVID-19. The repertoire was sequenced with immunoSEQ multiplex PCR; TCRdb's copy has only in-frame clones and lacks some. This table holds roughly 250,000 clones, around 81% found once. The sequenced material came from peripheral blood. The receptor source for this set is a woman aged 60 to 75 with active or convalescent COVID-19. CDR3s include the opening cysteine and the closing phenylalanine or tryptophan. A D gene is named only where the DNA matches it firmly. Not every row has a clone size; where given, it reads once, few, many or a size class.

>TRBJ2-3|-|TRBV9|-
TGTGCCAGCAGTTCTACGTTGGGGGCGTGGATTACAGATACGCAGTATTTT
CASSSTLGAWITDTQYF
>TRBJ2-7|TRBD2|TRBV5-4|-
TGTGCCAGCAGCGACGCCTGGGAGGGGAAATTCTACGAGCAGTACTTC
CASSDAWEGKFYEQYF
>TRBJ1-2|TRBD1|TRBV7-9|once
TGTGCCAGCAGCTTAGCGGCAGGGGGAGGCTACACCTTC
CASSLAAGGGYTF
>TRBJ2-5|TRBD2|TRBV3-1/TRBV3-2|-
TGTGCCAGCAGCCCGTTAGCGGGGGGTAGGGAGACCCAGTACTTC
CASSPLAGGRETQYF
>TRBJ1-2|-|TRBV11-3|-
TGTGCCAGCAGCTTAGATTTGCGGGTTGGTTATGGCTACACCTTC
CASSLDLRVGYGYTF
>TRBJ1-2|-|TRBV19|-
TGTGCCAGTAGCCCACAGGGCGACTATGGCTACACCTTC
CASSPQGDYGYTF
>TRBJ2-1|-|TRBV11-2|-
TGTGCCAGCAGCCCTACAGGTGGTGAGCAGTTCTTC
CASSPTGGEQFF
>TRBJ2-2|-|TRBV7-2|-
TGTGCCAGCAGCTTAGGGGGGCCGGGCACCGGGGAGCTGTTTTTT
CASSLGGPGTGELFF
>TRBJ2-3|-|TRBV2|-
TGTGGTAGGGGGATGGACGCAGATACGCAGTATTTT
CGRGMDADTQYF
>TRBJ2-5|TRBD1|TRBV6-2/TRBV6-3|-
TGTGCCAGCAGTTACTCAGTATTCAGGGGGCTTCAAGAGACCCAGTACTTC
CASSYSVFRGLQETQYF
>TRBJ2-3|TRBD2|TRBV19|-
TGTGCCAGTAGTTGGGCTAGCGGGGCAGATACGCAGTATTTT
CASSWASGADTQYF
>TRBJ1-2|-|TRBV29-1|-
TGCAGCGTTACGAAGCGCTCTCAGAACTATGGCTACACCTTC
CSVTKRSQNYGYTF
>TRBJ2-6|-|TRBV27|-
TGTGCCAGCAGTCCTCTTCTGATTATCGGTGGGGCCAACGTCCTGACTTTC
CASSPLLIIGGANVLTF
>TRBJ2-3|-|TRBV4-1|-
TGCGCCAGCAGCCTAACGGGTGGGAGAACAGATACGCAGTATTTT
CASSLTGGRTDTQYF
>TRBJ2-3|TRBD2|TRBV9|-
TGTGCCAGCAGCGGACTAGCGGGGCCAAGTCCCACAGATACGCAGTATTTT
CASSGLAGPSPTDTQYF
>TRBJ2-5|TRBD1|TRBV5-5|-
TGTGCCAGCAGCTTGGAGTGGACAGGGTACCAAGAGACCCAGTACTTC
CASSLEWTGYQETQYF
>TRBJ2-7|-|TRBV2|few
TGTGCCAGCAGTGACGTCGAGGAGGGAAGGTGGTACTTC
CASSDVEEGRWYF